Below are 10 T cell receptor beta chains sequenced from a single sample in a study of shared clonotypes between healthy human individuals. TCRdb keeps only in-frame clones here, not all; method: immunoSEQ multiplex PCR. The sample records about 680,000 clones, roughly 72% being singletons. Specimen: memory CD4+ T cells sorted from blood. Subset defined: CD45RA-negative fraction. These receptors came from a woman under 40 in good health.

The rearrangement uses TRBV6-5 and TRBJ1-1; unclear D gene. The CDR3 is made up of 14 amino acids. The V gene's germline CDR1 is MNHEY and CDR2 SVGAGI. Between the trimmed V and J ends, which lost 5 bases and 5 bases, there was a span of 15 bases. CDR3 protein: CASSPWRAETEAFF. Written as DNA, the CDR3 is TGTGCCAGCAGTCCATGGAGGGCGGAAACTGAAGCTTTCTTT.

This rearrangement joins TRBV7-6 to TRBJ2-3; 7 positions match TRBD2. Trimming took 0 bases from V and 5 from J; bases not matched to a gene: 8. CDR3 length: 16 residues. CDR1 SGHVS and CDR2 FNYEAQ come from the germline V gene. This chain's CDR3 is CASSLAGGPRGDTQYF. CDR3 DNA: TGTGCCAGCAGCTTAGCGGGAGGGCCCCGGGGAGATACGCAGTATTTT.

This chain joins TRBV5-1 and TRBJ2-1; 10 nucleotides agree with TRBD2. The CDR3 spans 15 residues. Trimming took 7 bases from V and 5 from J; bases not matched to a gene: 9. Germline CDR1 SGHRS, CDR2 YFSETQ. CDR3 region: CASGPGTSANNEQFF. The CDR3 region has the DNA TGCGCCAGCGGCCCCGGGACTAGCGCAAACAATGAGCAGTTCTTC.

V and J are TRBV6-6 and TRBJ2-1; the match to TRBD2 covers 10 bases. The CDR3 is made up of 13 amino acids. After removal of 8 bases from V and 6 bases from J, the junction contained 4 bases not matched to a gene. Looked up from germline, CDR1 is MNHNY and CDR2 is SVGAGI (reference sequence). CDR3 sequence: CASSLAGGNEQFF. Here the CDR3 DNA reads TGTGCCAGCTCATTAGCGGGAGGCAATGAGCAGTTCTTC.

The rearrangement links TRBV28 to TRBJ2-2; D is perhaps TRBD1 or TRBD2 (5 bases each). This CDR3 has 11 residues. The V end lost 6 bases, the J end lost 6 bases, and 5 bases lay between the germline ends. Germline-derived CDR1 and CDR2 are MDHEN and SYDVKM. For the CDR3, the DNA is TGTGCCAGCAGGGGACCCGGGGAGCTGTTTTTT. It yields the protein CASRGPGELFF.

The chain has TRBV10-3 and TRBJ2-7; D is unclear. This CDR3 has 11 amino acids. The germline CDR1 and CDR2 sequences are ENHRY and SYGVKD. V was cut by 5 bases and J by 2 bases, with 4 bases left in between. CDR3: CAISMAYEQYF. CDR3 DNA: TGTGCCATCAGTATGGCCTACGAGCAGTACTTC.

CDR3 in amino acids: CASSSPMALYGYTF. The DNA for the CDR3 is TGTGCCAGCAGTTCTCCGATGGCCCTCTATGGCTACACCTTC. The V and J genes are TRBV28 and TRBJ1-2; D uncertain. The germline V gene has CDR1 MDHEN and CDR2 SYDVKM. Trimming pared 4 bases from V and 4 bases from J, leaving 13 bases between. The CDR3 consists of 14 residues.

This clone was recorded many times. This chain uses TRBV13 with TRBJ2-2, with TRBD1 matching over 9 bases. This CDR3 is 16 amino acids long. The germline V gene has CDR1 PRHDT and CDR2 FYEKMQ (reference sequence). The V segment lost 4 bases and the J segment 5 bases; nucleotides outside the gene matches: 8. The CDR3 DNA follows: TGTGCCAGCAGCTCAACAGGGGGCGTTGGGACCGGGGAGCTGTTTTTT. Amino acids: CASSSTGGVGTGELFF.

CDR3 loop: CASRTSLETQYF. The CDR3 DNA sequence: TGTGCCAGCAGGACTAGCTTAGAGACCCAGTACTTC. J is TRBJ2-5 and V is TRBV2; TRBD2 matches at 7 bases. The trim removed 6 bases at V and 4 bases at J, leaving 2 bases unmatched. Per germline, CDR1 SNHLY and CDR2 FYNNEI. CDR3 length: 12 amino acids.

The chain recombines TRBV15 with TRBJ2-5; perhaps TRBD1 as D (6 bases). The DNA end lines up better with TRBJ2-7; the J call may be wrong. Germline CDR1 and CDR2: LNHNV and YYDKDF (reference sequence). The CDR3 totals 16 residues. The CDR3 bases are TGTGCCACCAGCAGAGAGGGGACAAGGGCTTCCTACGAGCAGTACTTC. Translating gives CATSREGTRASYEQYF.